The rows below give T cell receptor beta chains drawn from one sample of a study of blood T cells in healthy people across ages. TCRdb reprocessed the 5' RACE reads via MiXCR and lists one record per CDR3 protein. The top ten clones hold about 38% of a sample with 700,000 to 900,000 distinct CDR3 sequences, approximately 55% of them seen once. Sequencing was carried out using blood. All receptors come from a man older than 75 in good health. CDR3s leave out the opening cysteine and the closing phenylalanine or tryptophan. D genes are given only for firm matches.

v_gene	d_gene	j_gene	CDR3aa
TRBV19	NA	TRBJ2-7	ASSMAPGPYEQY
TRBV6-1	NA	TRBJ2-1	ASSDIWSSYNEQF
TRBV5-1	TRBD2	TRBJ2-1	ASSEGPAGYNEQF
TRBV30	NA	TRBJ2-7	AWSWGSIPYGQY
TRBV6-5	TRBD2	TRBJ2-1	ASSQAGGPGGEQF
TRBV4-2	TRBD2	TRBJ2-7	ASSQDGPAGSFYEQY
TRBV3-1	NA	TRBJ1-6	ASSQGLKDLPLH
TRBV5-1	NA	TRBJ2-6	ASRTGTALGVLT
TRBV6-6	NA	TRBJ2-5	ASSYFGQPQETQY
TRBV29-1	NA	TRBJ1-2	SGIDDSNYGYT
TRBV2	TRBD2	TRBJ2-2	ASSGAGVTGELF
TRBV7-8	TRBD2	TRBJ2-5	ASSQGLAGGRGPQETQY
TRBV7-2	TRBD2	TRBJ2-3	ASSPMGTISTDTQY
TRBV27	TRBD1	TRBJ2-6	ASSQNRGALSGANVLT
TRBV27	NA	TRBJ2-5	ASSTLGSYNEQY
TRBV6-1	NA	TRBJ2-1	ASSEAGSFYEQF
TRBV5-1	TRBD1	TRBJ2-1	ASSHRDRGKNEQF
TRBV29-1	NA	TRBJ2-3	SVGPREYRCAY
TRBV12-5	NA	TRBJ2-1	ASGLVPSSLTYNEQF
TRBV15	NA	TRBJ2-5	ATSREVQETQY
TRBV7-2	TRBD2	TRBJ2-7	ASSKTSGPYEQY
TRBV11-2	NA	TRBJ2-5	ASSFNSGEETQY
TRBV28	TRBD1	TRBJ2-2	ASTSFGGTGNGELF
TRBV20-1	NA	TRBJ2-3	SAPRLLMGGTDTQY
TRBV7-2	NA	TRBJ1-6	ASSSGRNNSPLH
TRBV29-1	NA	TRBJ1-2	SVEHRDGYT
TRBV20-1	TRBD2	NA	SASGRPYNEQY
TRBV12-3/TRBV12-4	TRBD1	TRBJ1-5	ASSQGQLRTFNQPQH
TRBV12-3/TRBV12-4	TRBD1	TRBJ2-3	ASSPMGQPRNTQY
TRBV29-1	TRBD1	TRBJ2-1	SVVRDSLLQF
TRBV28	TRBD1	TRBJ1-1	AGATGVKNTEAF
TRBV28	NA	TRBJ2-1	ASSLRDEQF
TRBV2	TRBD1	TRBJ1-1	ATTLDRGEAF
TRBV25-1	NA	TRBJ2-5	ASSEPGTEGTQY
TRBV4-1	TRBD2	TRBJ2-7	ASSHLSGRGSYEQY
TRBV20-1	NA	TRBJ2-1	SATGTDSYNEQF
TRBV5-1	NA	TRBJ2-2	ASNARGGTGELF
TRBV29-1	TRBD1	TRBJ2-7	SVAGTGAGYEQY
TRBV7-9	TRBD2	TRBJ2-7	ASSFIGTSGRSAYEQY
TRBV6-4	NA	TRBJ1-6	ASSDGQGRSPLH
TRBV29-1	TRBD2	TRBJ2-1	SVAGFSGGFSNEQF
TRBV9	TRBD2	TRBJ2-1	ASSFDPGGENEQF
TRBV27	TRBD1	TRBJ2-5	ASSSGTGIPQETQY